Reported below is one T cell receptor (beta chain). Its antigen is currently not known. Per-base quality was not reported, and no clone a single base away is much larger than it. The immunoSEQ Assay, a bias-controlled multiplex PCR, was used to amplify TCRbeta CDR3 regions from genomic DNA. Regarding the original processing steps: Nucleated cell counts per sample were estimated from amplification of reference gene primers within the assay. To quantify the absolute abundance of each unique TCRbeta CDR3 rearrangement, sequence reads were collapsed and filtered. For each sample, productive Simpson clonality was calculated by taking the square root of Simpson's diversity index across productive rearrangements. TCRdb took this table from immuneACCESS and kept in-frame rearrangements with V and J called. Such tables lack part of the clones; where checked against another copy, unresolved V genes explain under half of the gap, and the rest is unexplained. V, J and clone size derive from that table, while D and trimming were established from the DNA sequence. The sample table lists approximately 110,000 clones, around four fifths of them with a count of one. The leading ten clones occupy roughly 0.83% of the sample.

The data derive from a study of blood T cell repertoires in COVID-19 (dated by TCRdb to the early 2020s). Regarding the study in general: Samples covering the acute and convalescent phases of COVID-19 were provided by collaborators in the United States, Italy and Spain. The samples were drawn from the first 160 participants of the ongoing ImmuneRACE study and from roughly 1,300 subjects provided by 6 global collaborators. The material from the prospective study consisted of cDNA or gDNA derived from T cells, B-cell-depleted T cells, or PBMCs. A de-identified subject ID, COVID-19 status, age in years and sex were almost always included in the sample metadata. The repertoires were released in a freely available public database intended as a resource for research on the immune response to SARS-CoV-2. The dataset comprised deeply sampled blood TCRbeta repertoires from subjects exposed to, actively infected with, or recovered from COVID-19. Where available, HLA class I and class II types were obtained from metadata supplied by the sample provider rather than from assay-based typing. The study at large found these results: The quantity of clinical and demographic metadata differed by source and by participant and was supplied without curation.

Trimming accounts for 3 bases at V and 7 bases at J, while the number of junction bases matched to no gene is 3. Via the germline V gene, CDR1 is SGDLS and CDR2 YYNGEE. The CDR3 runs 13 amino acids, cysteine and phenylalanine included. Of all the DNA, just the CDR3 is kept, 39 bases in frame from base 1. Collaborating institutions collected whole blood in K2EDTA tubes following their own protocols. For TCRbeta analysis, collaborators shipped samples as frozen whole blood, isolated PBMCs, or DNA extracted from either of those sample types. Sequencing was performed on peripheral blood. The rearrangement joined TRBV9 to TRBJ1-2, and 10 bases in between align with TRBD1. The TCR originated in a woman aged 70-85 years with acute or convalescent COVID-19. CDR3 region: CASSGGTGVGYTF. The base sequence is TGTGCCAGCAGCGGAGGGACAGGGGTTGGCTACACCTTC.